The present entry profiles one T cell receptor beta chain with its context. PCR involved 60 Vbeta and 13 Jbeta primers. Assay: immunoSEQ multiplex PCR; the TCRdb copy retains only in-frame clones and omits some. The data hold about 160,000 clones, with under 85% observed a single time. The donors were healthy bone marrow donors. This entry belongs to a study of cytomegalovirus exposure and HLA in healthy donors. Source material: PBMCs. This clonotype was obtained from a woman aged 25 to 39 in good health and CMV-seronegative.

CDR3 residues: CASSQEHGGGSDTQYF. Here the CDR3 DNA reads TGTGCCAGCAGCCAAGAACATGGGGGGGGGTCAGATACGCAGTATTTT. V and J are TRBV4-2 and TRBJ2-3; 7 bases match TRBD2. This CDR3 contains 16 residues. Germline CDR1 reads LGHNA; CDR2 reads YNFKEQ. Unmatched junction bases numbered 7, after V lost 0 bases and J lost 4 bases.